This T cell receptor (beta chain) was recorded in a study of blood T cell repertoires in COVID-19. For the study at large: From T cells, B-cell-depleted T cells, or PBMCs came the material, which was cDNA or gDNA.

Per the original methods: Reference gene primers were amplified, and this amplification served to estimate nucleated cell counts. The table came from immunoSEQ multiplex PCR; TCRdb's copy has only in-frame clones and leaves some out. That table is the source of V, J and clone size, and D and trimming were worked out from the DNA. Of some 180,000 clones in the sample, roughly 85% were seen once. Per germline, CDR1 SQVTM and CDR2 ANQGSEA. The CDR3 covers 12 residues. The V gene lost 5 bases and the J gene lost 3 bases, with 9 bases spanning the gap. Material: peripheral blood. This clonotype originated in a man in his 60s with active or convalescent COVID-19. The chain recombines TRBV29-1 with TRBJ2-3; no firm D call. CDR3 sequence reads: CSVYDGTDTQYF. CDR3 bases: TGCAGCGTTTATGACGGGACAGATACGCAGTATTTT.